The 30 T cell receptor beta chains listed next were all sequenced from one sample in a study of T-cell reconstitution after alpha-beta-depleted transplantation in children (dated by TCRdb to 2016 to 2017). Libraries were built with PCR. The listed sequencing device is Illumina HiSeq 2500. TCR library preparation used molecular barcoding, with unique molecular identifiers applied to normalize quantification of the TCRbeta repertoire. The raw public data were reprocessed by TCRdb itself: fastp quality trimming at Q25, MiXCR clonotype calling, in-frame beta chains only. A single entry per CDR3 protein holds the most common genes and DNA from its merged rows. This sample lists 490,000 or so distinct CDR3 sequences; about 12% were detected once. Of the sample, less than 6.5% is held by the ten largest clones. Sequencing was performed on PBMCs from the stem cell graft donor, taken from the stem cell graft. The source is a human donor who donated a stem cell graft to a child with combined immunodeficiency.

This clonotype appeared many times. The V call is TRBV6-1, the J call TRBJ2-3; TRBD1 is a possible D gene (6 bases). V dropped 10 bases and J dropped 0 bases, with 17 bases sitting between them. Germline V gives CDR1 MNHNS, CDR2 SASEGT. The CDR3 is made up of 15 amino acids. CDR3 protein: CATGDNHYSTDTQYF. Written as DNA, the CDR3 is TGTGCCACCGGGGACAATCATTACAGCACAGATACGCAGTATTTT.

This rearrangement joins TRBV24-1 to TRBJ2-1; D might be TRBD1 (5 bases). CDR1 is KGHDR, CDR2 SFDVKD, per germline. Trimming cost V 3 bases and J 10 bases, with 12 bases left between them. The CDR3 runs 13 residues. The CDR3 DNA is TGTGCCACCAGTGATCTCCCGACAGACGAGCAGTTCTTC. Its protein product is CATSDLPTDEQFF.

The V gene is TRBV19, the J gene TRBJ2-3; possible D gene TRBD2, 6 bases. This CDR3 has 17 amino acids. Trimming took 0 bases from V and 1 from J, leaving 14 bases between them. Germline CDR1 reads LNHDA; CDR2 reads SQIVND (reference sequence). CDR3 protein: CASSIDDLRGGTDTQYF. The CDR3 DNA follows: TGTGCCAGTAGTATAGATGACCTGCGGGGTGGCACAGATACGCAGTATTTT.

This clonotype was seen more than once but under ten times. The CDR3 loop reads CSARVGPYEQYF. The CDR3, as DNA: TGCAGTGCTAGAGTTGGCCCCTACGAGCAGTACTTC. This chain links TRBV20-1 with TRBJ2-7; unclear D gene. CDR1 DFQATT and CDR2 SNEGSKA come from the germline V gene (reference sequence). CDR3 size: 12 residues. V was pared by 1 base and J by 2 bases, with 6 bases between.

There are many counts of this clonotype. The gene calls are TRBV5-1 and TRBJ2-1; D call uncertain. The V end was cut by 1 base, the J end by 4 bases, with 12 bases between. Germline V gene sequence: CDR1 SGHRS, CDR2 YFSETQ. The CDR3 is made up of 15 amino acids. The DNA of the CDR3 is TGCGCCAGCAGCTTGTTCCCTGGATCGTACAATGAGCAGTTCTTC. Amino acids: CASSLFPGSYNEQFF.

The CDR3 reads CASSRSGGAPYSYNEQFF. The CDR3 DNA reads TGTGCCAGCAGTAGGAGCGGGGGGGCCCCCTACTCCTACAATGAGCAGTTCTTC. V gene TRBV9 combines with J gene TRBJ2-1; 10 bases line up with TRBD2. Germline-derived CDR1 and CDR2 are SGDLS and YYNGEE. The CDR3 is made up of 18 amino acids. The V and J ends lost 5 bases and 0 bases, in that order; junction bases with no gene match: 11.

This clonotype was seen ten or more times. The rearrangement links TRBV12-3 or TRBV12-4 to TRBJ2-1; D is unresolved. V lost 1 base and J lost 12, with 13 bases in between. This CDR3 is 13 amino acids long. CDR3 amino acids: CASSLGSPEGQFF. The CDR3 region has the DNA TGTGCCAGCAGTTTAGGGAGCCCCGAAGGGCAGTTCTTC.

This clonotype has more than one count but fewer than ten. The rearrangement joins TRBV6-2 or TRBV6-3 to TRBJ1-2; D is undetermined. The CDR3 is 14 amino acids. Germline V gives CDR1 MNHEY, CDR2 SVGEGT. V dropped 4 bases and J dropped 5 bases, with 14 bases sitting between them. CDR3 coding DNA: TGTGCCAGCAGTTCTTATAGGCGCCGGTATGGCTACACCTTC. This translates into CASSSYRRRYGYTF.

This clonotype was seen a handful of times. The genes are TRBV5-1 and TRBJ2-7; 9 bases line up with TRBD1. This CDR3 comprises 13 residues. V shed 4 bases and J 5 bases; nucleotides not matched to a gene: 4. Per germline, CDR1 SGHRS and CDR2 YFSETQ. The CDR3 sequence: CASSHTGGDEQYF. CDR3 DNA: TGCGCCAGCAGCCACACAGGGGGCGACGAGCAGTACTTC.

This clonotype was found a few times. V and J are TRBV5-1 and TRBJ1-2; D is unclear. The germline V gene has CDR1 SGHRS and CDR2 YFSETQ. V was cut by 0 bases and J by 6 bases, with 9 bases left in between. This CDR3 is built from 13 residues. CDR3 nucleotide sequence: TGCGCCAGCAGCTTGGGCCGGAATGATGGCTACACCTTC. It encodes CASSLGRNDGYTF.

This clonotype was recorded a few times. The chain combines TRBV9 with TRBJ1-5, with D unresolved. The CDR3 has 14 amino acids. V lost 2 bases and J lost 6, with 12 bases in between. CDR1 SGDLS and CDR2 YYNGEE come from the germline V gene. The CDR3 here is CASSVGRVGQPQHF. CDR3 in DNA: TGTGCCAGCAGCGTGGGGAGGGTTGGTCAGCCCCAGCATTTT.

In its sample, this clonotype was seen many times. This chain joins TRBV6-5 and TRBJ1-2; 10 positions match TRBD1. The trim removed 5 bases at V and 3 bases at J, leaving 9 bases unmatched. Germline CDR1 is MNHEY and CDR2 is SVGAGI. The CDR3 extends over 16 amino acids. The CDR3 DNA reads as TGTGCCAGCAGTCCGGGACAGGGGCGAGGGTACTATGGCTACACCTTC. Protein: CASSPGQGRGYYGYTF.

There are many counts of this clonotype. As DNA, the CDR3 is TGCAGTGCGGGGGAAGTCGGGCAGTTCTTC. Protein sequence: CSAGEVGQFF. This chain connects TRBV20-1 to TRBJ2-1; D possibly matches TRBD1 or TRBD2 (5 bases each). Germline-derived CDR1 and CDR2 are DFQATT and SNEGSKA (reference sequence). The CDR3 length is 10 residues. Trimming cost V 6 bases and J 12 bases, with 12 bases left between them.

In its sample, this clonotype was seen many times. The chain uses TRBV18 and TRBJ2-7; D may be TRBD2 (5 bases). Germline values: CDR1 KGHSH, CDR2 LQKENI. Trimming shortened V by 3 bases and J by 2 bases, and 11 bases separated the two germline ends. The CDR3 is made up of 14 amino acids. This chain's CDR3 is CASSPPEAAYEQYF. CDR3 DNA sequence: TGTGCCAGCTCACCCCCGGAGGCCGCCTACGAGCAGTACTTC.

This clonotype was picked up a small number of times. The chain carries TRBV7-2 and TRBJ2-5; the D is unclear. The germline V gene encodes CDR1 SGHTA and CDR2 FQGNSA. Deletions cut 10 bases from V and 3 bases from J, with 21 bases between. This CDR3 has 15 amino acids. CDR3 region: CATSPQWSREETQYF. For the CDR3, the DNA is TGTGCCACCTCTCCCCAGTGGAGCCGGGAAGAGACCCAGTACTTC. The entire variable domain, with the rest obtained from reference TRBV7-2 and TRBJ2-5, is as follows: GAGVSQSPSNKVTEKGKDVELRCDPISGHTALYWYRQSLGQGLEFLIYFQGNSAPDKSGLPSDRFSAERTGGSVSTLTIQRTQQEDSAVYLCATSPQWSREETQYFGPGTRLLVL.

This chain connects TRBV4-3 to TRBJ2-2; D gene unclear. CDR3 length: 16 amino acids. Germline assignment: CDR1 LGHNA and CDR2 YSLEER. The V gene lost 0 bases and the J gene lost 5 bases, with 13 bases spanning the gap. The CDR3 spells CASSQEASSGTGELFF. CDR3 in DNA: TGCGCCAGCAGCCAAGAGGCGTCCTCTGGGACCGGGGAGCTGTTTTTT.

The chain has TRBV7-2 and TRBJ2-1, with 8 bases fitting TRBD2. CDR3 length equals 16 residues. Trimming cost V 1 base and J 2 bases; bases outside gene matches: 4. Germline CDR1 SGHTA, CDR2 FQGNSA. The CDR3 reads CASSLVAGGPYNEQFF. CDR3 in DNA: TGTGCCAGCAGCTTAGTGGCGGGAGGACCCTACAATGAGCAGTTCTTC.

Written as DNA, the CDR3 is TGTGCCACCAGTGATCGGGACAGGGGGCCCAATCAGCCCCAGCATTTT. It encodes CATSDRDRGPNQPQHF. The rearrangement links TRBV24-1 to TRBJ1-5; TRBD1 agrees at 12 bases. The CDR3 sequence is 16 residues long. The J segment lost 3 bases and the V segment lost 3 bases, leaving 2 bases of the junction unmatched. CDR1 and CDR2 (germline): KGHDR, SFDVKD.

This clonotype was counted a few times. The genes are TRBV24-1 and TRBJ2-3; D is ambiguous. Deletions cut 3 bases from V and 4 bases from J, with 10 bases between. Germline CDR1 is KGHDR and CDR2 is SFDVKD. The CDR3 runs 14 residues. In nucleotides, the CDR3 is TGTGCCACCAGTGATCCTTACGTGTCAGATACGCAGTATTTT. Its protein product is CATSDPYVSDTQYF.

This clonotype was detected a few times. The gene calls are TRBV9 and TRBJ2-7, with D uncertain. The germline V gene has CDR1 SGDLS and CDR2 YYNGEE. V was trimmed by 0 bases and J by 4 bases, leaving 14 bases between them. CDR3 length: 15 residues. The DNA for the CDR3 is TGTGCCAGCAGCGTAGTTGGGGAAGTAGGGTACGAGCAGTACTTC. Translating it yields CASSVVGEVGYEQYF.

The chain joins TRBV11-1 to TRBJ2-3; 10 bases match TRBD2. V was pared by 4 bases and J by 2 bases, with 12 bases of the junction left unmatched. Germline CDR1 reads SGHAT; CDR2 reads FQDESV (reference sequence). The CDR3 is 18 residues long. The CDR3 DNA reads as TGTGCCAGCAGCTCCCTGGGACTAGCGCTCCCTAACACAGATACGCAGTATTTT. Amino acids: CASSSLGLALPNTDTQYF.

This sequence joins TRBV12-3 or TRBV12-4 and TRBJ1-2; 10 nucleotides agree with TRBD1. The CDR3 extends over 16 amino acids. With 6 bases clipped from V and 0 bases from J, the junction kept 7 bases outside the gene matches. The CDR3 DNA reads TGTGCCAGCAGCCCGACAGGGGGCCAAGCTAACTATGGCTACACCTTC. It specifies CASSPTGGQANYGYTF.

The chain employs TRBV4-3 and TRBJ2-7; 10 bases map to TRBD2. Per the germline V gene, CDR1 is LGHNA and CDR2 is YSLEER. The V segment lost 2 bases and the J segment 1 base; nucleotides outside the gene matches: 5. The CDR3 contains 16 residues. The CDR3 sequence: CASSQSLAGVSYEQYF. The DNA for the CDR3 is TGCGCCAGCAGCCAATCGCTAGCGGGAGTTTCCTACGAGCAGTACTTC.

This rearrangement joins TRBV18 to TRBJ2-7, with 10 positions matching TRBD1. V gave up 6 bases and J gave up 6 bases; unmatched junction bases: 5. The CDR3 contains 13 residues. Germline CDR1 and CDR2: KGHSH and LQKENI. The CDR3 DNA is TGTGCCAGCTCGCCGGGACAGGGGTTCGAGCAGTACTTC. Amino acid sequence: CASSPGQGFEQYF.

The CDR3 coding sequence is TGTGCCAGCAGTTACATGACTAATAGCAATCAGCCCCAGCATTTT. Translating gives CASSYMTNSNQPQHF. J is TRBJ1-5 and V is TRBV6-2 or TRBV6-3; the D is unclear. The germline V gene has CDR1 MNHEY and CDR2 SVGEGT. CDR3 length: 15 residues. Trimming took off 2 bases at V and 0 bases at J, with 8 bases between the two ends.

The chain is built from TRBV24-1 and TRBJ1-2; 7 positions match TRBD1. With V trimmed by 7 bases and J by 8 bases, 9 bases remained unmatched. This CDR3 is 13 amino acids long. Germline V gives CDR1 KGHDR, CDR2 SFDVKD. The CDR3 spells CATSHDREAGYTF. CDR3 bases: TGTGCCACCAGCCATGACAGGGAAGCCGGCTACACCTTC.

The CDR3 is CASSLTRRASGYNEQFF. CDR3 nucleotides: TGTGCCAGCAGCTTAACCCGGCGGGCTAGCGGATACAATGAGCAGTTCTTC. The rearrangement joins TRBV11-2 to TRBJ2-1, with 7 bases identical to TRBD2. This CDR3 spans 17 amino acids. Germline assignment: CDR1 SGHAT and CDR2 FQNNGV. J was trimmed by 4 bases and V by 2 bases; bases with no gene match: 11.

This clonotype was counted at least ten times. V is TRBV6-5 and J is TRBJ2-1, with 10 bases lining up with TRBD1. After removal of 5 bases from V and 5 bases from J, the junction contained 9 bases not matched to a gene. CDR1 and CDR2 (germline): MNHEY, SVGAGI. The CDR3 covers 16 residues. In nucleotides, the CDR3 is TGTGCCAGCAGTCCCGGGACAGGGGAGAAGGACAATGAGCAGTTCTTC. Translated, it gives CASSPGTGEKDNEQFF.

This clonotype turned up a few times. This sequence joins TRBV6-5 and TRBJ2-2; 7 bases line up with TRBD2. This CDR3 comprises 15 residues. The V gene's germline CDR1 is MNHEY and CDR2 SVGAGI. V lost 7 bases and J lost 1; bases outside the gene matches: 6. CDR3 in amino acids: CASTSERGNTGELFF. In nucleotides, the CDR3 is TGTGCCAGCACTTCGGAGCGGGGGAACACCGGGGAGCTGTTTTTT.

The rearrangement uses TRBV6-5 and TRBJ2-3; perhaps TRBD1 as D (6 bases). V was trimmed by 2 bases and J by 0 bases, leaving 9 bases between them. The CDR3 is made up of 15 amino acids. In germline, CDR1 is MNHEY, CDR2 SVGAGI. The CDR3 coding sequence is TGTGCCAGCAGTTACGTAGGACAGAGCACAGATACGCAGTATTTT. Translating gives CASSYVGQSTDTQYF.